These T cell receptor beta chains were read from a single sample in a study of T cell repertoires in cytomegalovirus infection. TCRdb used MiXCR to reprocess the reads, holding one entry per CDR3 protein. The sample consists of about 890,000 distinct CDR3 sequences, 31% of them appearing once. Antigens of these TCRs are unknown. Sequences were derived from cultured CD8+ T cells from PBMCs, sampled from culture after CMV antigen stimulation. Every receptor here comes from a human donor in good health (CMV status not recorded). Some clones in this sample may be carry-over from other donors' samples. The CDR3 runs from the conserved cysteine through the conserved F or W. D genes are given only for firm matches. A clone size is listed for some rows: how often the clone was seen (once, few, many), or a class if it is expanded.

NA	TRBJ1-1	NA	TRBV19	CASSGSGGTEAFF	TGTGCCAGTAGTGGTTCGGGTGGCACTGAAGCTTTCTTT
few	TRBJ2-2	NA	TRBV19	CASSIIHPGITGELFF	TGTGCCAGTAGTATCATACACCCGGGAATCACCGGGGAGCTGTTTTTT
NA	TRBJ1-2	NA	TRBV7-9	CASSGDETGYGYTF	TGTGCCAGCAGCGGAGACGAGACAGGCTATGGCTACACCTTC
many	TRBJ1-2	NA	TRBV12-5	CASGFHLETQGNYGYTF	TGTGCTAGTGGTTTCCACCTTGAGACACAGGGCAACTATGGCTACACCTTC
many	TRBJ1-3	NA	TRBV7-2	CASSLNGYSGNTIYF	TGTGCCAGCAGCTTAAACGGCTACTCTGGAAACACCATATATTTT
NA	TRBJ1-3	TRBD1	TRBV10-3	CAISETGESYTIYF	TGTGCCATCAGCGAGACAGGGGAGAGCTACACCATATATTTT
NA	TRBJ2-6	NA	TRBV2	CASRMSGDSGANVLTF	TGTGCCAGCAGAATGTCAGGGGATTCTGGGGCCAACGTCCTGACTTTC
NA	TRBJ1-4	TRBD1	TRBV7-9	CASSYPRGTGNEKLFF	TGTGCCAGCAGCTACCCCAGGGGGACTGGTAATGAAAAACTGTTTTTT
NA	TRBJ2-1	TRBD2	TRBV28	CASSFPSSGGGRNEQFF	TGTGCCAGCAGTTTCCCCTCTAGCGGGGGGGGGAGGAATGAGCAGTTCTTC
NA	TRBJ2-2	NA	TRBV24-1	CATSVHTGELFF	TGTGCCACCAGTGTTCACACCGGGGAGCTGTTTTTT
NA	TRBJ2-1	TRBD2	TRBV6-5	CASSGIAGGPEGEQFF	TGTGCCAGCAGTGGAATAGCGGGGGGGCCGGAGGGTGAGCAGTTCTTC